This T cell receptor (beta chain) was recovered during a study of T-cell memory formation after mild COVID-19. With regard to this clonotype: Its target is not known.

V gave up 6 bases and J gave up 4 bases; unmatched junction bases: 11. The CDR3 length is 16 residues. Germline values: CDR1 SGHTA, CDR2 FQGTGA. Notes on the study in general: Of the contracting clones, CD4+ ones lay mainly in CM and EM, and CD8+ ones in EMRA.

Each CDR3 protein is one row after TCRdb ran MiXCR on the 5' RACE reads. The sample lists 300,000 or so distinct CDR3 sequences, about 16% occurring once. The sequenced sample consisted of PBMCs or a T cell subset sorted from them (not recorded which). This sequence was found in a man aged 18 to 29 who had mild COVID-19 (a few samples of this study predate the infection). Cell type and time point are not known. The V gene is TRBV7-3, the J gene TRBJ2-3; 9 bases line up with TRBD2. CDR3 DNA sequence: TGTGCCAGCAGTCCGGAGAGGAGCGGGGGGTCAGATACGCAGTATTTT. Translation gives CASSPERSGGSDTQYF. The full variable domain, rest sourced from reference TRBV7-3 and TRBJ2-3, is GAGVSQTPSNKVTEKGKYVELRCDPISGHTALYWYRQSLGQGPEFLIYFQGTGAADDSGLPNDRFFAVRPEGSVSTLKIQRTERGDSAVYLCASSPERSGGSDTQYFGPGTRLTVL.